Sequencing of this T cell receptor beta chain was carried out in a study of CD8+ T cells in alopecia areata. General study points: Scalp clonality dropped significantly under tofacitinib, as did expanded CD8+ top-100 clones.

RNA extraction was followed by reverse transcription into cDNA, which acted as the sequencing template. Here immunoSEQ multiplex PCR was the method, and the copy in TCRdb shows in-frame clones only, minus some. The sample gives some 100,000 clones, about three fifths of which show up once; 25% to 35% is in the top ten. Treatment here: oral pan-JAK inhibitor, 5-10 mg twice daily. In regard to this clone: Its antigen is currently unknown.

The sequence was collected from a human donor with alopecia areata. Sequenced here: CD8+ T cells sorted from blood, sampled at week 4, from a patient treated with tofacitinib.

DNA for the CDR3: TGCGCCAGCAGACAGGGAGGCTACGAGCAGTACTTC. Translation: CASRQGGYEQYF. This chain joins TRBV5-1 and TRBJ2-7; D may match TRBD1 or TRBD2 (6 bases each). The CDR3 runs 12 residues. Germline V gives CDR1 SGHRS, CDR2 YFSETQ. V lost 5 bases and J 3 bases, leaving 9 bases between the germline ends.